The clone carrying this TCR beta chain was detected only a few times. These data belong to a study of cytomegalovirus exposure and HLA in healthy donors. Donors came from a validation cohort of about 110 subjects, distinct from the first 666-subject cohort. The V end lost 3 bases, the J end lost 4 bases, and 6 bases lay between the germline ends. This CDR3 contains 12 residues. Germline V CDR1 and CDR2: SEHNR, FQNEAQ (reference sequence). Assay: immunoSEQ multiplex PCR; the TCRdb copy retains only in-frame clones and omits some. This table has some 290,000 clones, roughly 86% appearing once. This sequence originates from a young man in good health and CMV-seronegative. This chain uses TRBV7-9 with TRBJ1-2; D is unclear. Material for sequencing was PBMCs. The CDR3 spells CASSFEAYGYTF. CDR3 sequence (DNA): TGTGCCAGCAGCTTTGAGGCCTATGGCTACACCTTC.